The entry that follows covers one TCR beta chain sequence. The source of the sample is a study of PD-L1 blockade in urothelial cancer. Study in general: Blood underwent analysis 3 weeks (second dose) and 6 weeks after treatment began.

The data were produced by immunoSEQ multiplex PCR, yet TCRdb's version contains in-frame clones alone and is incomplete. The data contain some 35,000 clones, 82% of them singletons. The CDR3 is 15 amino acids. Germline values: CDR1 SGHRS, CDR2 YFSETQ. Trimming took off 3 bases at V and 4 bases at J, with 15 bases between the two ends. Urothelial carcinoma affected the patients, and it was locally advanced or metastatic. Patient sample counts ranged from 1 to 8, pretreatment and on-treatment. The source material was PBMCs, sampled around atezolizumab (anti-PD-L1) treatment. This clonotype was sampled from a man in his fifties or sixties with urothelial cancer. The chain has TRBV5-1 and TRBJ2-3, with D possibly TRBD2 on 6 matching bases. The CDR3 reads CASSYLAETADTQYF. In DNA, the CDR3 is TGCGCCAGCAGCTACTTAGCGGAGACGGCAGATACGCAGTATTTT. Full variable domain (remainder filled in from reference TRBV5-1 and TRBJ2-3): KAGVTQTPRYLIKTRGQQVTLSCSPISGHRSVSWYQQTPGQGLQFLFEYFSETQRNKGNFPGRFSGRQFSNSRSEMNVSTLELGDSALYLCASSYLAETADTQYFGPGTRLTVL.